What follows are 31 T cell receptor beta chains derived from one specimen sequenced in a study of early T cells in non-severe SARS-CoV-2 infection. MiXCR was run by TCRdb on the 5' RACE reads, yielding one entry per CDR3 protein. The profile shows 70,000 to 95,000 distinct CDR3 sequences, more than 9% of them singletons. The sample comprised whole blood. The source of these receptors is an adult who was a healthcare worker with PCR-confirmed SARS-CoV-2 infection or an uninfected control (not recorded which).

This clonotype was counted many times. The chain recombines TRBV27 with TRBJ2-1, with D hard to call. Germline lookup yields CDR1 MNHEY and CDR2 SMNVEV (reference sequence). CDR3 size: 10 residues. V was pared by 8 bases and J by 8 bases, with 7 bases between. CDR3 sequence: CASGRYEQFF. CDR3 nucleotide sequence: TGTGCCAGCGGTAGATATGAGCAGTTCTTC.

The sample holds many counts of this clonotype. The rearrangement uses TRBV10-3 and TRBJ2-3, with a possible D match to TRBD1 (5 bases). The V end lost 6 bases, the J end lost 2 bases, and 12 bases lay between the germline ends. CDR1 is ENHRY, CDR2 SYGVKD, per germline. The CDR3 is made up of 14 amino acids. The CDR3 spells CAISPTEYTDTQYF. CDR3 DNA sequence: TGTGCCATCAGCCCGACAGAGTACACAGATACGCAGTATTTT.

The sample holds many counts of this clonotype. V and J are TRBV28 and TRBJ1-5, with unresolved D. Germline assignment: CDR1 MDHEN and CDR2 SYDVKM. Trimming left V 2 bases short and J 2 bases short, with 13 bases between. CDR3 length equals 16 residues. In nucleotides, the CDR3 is TGTGCCAGCAGTTTAGCCGGCAGAGTGGGCAATCAGCCCCAGCATTTT. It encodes CASSLAGRVGNQPQHF. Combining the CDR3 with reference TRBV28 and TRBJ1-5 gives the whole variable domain DVKVTQSSRYLVKRTGEKVFLECVQDMDHENMFWYRQDPGLGLRLIYFSYDVKMKEKGDIPEGYSVSREKKERFSLILESASTNQTSMYLCASSLAGRVGNQPQHFGDGTRLSIL.

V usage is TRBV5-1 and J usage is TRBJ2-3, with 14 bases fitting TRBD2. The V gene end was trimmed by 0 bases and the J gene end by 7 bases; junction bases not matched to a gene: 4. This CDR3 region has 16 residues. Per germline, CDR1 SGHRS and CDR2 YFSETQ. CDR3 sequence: CASSLEGLAGVNTQYF. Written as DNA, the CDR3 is TGCGCCAGCAGCTTGGAGGGACTAGCGGGAGTGAATACGCAGTATTTT.

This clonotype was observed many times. The CDR3 is CASSLRKGVEGGNQPQHF. Written as DNA, the CDR3 is TGTGCCAGCAGCCTACGGAAAGGCGTGGAAGGCGGCAATCAGCCCCAGCATTTT. V usage is TRBV27 and J usage is TRBJ1-5; D unclear. The germline gives CDR1 MNHEY, CDR2 SMNVEV (reference sequence). Trimming took off 6 bases at V and 2 bases at J, with 23 bases between the two ends. CDR3 length equals 18 residues.

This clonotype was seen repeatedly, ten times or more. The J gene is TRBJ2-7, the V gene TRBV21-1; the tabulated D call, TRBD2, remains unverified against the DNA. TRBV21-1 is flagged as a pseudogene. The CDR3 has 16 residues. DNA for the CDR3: TGTGCCAGCAGCACGATACCCCCGGGAGGGCGACACGAGCAGTACTTC. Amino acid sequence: CASSTIPPGGRHEQYF.

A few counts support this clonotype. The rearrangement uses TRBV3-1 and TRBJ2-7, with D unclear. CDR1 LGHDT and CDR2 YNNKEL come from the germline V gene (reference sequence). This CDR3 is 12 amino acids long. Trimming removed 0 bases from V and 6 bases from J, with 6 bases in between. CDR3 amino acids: CASSQDKAEQYF. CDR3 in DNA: TGTGCCAGCAGCCAAGATAAGGCCGAGCAGTACTTC.

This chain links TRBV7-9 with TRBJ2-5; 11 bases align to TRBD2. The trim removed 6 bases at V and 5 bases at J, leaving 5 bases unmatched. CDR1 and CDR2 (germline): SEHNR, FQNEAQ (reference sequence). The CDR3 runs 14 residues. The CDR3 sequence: CASSWTSGLETQYF. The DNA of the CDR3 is TGTGCCAGCAGTTGGACTAGCGGGTTGGAGACCCAGTACTTC.

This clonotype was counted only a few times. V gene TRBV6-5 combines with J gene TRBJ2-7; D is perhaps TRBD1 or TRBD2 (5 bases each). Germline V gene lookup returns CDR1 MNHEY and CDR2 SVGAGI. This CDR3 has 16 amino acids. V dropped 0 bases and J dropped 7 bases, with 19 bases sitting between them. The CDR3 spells CASSYSAAGAIGEQYF. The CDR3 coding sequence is TGTGCCAGCAGTTACTCGGCGGCCGGGGCGATTGGGGAGCAGTACTTC.

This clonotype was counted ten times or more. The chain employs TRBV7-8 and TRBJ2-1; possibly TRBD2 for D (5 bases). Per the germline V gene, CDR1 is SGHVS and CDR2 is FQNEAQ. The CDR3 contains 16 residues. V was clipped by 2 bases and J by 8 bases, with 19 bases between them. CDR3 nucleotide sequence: TGTGCCAGCAGCTTACCCCCGGCCCTGCGAGGGTATGAGCAGTTCTTC. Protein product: CASSLPPALRGYEQFF.

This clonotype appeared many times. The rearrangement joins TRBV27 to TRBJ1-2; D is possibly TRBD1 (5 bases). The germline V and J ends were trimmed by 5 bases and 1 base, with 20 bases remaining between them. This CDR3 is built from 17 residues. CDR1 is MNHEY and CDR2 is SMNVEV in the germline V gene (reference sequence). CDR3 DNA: TGTGCCAGCAGTCCGGAAAGGGGAGGGATACGTAACTATGGCTACACCTTC. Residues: CASSPERGGIRNYGYTF.

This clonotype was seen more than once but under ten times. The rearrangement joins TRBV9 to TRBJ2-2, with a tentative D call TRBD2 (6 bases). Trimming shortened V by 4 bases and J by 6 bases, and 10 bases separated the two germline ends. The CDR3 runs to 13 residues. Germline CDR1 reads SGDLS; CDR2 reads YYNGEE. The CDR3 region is CASSLRESGELFF. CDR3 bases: TGTGCCAGCAGCTTACGGGAGTCCGGGGAGCTGTTTTTT.

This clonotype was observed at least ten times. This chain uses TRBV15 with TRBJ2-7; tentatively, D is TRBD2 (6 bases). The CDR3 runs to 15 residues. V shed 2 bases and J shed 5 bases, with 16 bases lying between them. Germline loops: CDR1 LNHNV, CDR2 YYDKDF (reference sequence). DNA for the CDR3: TGTGCCACCAGCAGATTGATGAGTGGCGGGAACGAGCAGTACTTC. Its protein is CATSRLMSGGNEQYF.

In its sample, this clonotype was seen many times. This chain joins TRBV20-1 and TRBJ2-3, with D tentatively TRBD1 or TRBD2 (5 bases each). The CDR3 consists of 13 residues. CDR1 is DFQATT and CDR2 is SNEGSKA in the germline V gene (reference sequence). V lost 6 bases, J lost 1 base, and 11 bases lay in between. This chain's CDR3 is CSAEGTGTDTQYF. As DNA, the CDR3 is TGCAGTGCCGAAGGGACGGGCACAGATACGCAGTATTTT.

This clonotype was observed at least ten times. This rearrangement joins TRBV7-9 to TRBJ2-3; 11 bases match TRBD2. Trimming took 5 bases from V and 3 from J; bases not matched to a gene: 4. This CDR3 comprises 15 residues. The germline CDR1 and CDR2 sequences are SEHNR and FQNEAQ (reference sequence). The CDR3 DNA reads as TGTGCCAGCAGCACCGGGACTAGCGGTACAGATACGCAGTATTTT. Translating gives CASSTGTSGTDTQYF.

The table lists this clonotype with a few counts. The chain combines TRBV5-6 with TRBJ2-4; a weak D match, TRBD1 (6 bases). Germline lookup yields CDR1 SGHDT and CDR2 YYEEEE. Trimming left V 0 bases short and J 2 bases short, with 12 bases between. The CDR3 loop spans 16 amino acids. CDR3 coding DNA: TGTGCCAGCAGCTTGGCAGGGGAAGGGCCCAAAAACATTCAGTACTTC. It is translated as CASSLAGEGPKNIQYF.

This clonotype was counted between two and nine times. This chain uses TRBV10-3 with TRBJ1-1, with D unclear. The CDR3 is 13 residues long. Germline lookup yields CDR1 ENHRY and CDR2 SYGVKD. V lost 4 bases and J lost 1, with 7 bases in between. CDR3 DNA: TGTGCCATCAGTGGACCCGCGAACACTGAAGCTTTCTTT. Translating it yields CAISGPANTEAFF.

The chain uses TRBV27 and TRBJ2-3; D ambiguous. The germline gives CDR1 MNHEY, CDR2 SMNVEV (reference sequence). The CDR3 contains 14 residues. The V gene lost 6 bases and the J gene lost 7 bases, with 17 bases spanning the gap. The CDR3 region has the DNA TGTGCCAGCAGCCCAATTTCGCGAGGCAATACGCAGTATTTT. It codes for CASSPISRGNTQYF.

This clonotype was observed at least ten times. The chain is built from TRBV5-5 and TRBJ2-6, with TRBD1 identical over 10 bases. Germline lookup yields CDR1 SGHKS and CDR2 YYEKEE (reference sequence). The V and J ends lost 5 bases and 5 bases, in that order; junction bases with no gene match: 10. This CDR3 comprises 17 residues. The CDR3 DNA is TGTGCCAGCAGGACGGACAGGGGGGACTGGAGGGCCAACGTCCTGACTTTC. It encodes CASRTDRGDWRANVLTF.

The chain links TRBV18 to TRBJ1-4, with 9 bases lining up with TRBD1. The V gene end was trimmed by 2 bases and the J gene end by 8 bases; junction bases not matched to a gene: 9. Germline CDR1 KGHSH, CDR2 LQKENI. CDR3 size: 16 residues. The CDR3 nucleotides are TGTGCCAGCTCACCAGGAACCGGGACAGGGTACGAAAAACTGTTTTTT. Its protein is CASSPGTGTGYEKLFF. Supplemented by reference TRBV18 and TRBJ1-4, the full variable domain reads NAGVMQNPRHLVRRRGQEARLRCSPMKGHSHVYWYRQLPEEGLKFMVYLQKENIIDESGMPKERFSAEFPKEGPSILRIQQVVRGDSAAYFCASSPGTGTGYEKLFFGSGTQLSVL.

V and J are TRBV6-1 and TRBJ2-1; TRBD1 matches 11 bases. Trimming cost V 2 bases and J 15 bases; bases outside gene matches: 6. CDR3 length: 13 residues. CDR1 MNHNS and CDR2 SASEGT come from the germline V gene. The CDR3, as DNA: TGTGCCAGCAGTGAAACCGGGACAGGGGGTTGGTTCTTC. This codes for CASSETGTGGWFF.

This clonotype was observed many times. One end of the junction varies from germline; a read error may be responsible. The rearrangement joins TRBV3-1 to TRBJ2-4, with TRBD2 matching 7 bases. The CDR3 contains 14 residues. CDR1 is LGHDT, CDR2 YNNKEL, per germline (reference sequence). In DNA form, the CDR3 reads TGCGCCAGCAGCCTCGGGGGGGCCAAAAACATTCAGTACTTC. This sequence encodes CASSLGGAKNIQYF.

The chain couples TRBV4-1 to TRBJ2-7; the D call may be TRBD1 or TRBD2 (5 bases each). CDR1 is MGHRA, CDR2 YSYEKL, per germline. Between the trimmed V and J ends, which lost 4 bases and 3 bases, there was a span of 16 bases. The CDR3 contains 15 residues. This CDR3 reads CASSLTDSDYYEQYF. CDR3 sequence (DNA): TGCGCCAGCAGCCTAACCGACAGCGACTACTACGAGCAGTACTTC.

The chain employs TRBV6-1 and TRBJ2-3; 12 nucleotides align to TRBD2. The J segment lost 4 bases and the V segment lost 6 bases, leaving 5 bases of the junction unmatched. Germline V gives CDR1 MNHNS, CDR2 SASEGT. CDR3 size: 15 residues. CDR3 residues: CASRTGLAGPDTQYF. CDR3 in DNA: TGTGCCAGCAGGACAGGACTAGCGGGACCAGATACGCAGTATTTT.

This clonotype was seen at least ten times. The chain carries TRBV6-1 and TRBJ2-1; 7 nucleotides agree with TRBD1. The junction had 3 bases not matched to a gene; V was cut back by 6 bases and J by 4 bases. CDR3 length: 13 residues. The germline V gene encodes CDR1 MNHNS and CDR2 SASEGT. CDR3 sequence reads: CASRTGPYNEQFF. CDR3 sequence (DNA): TGTGCCAGCAGGACAGGGCCTTACAATGAGCAGTTCTTC.

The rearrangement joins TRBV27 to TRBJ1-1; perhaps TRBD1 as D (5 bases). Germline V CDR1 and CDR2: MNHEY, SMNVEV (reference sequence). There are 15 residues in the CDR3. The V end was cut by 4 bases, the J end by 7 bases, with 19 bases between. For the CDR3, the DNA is TGTGCCAGCAGTTCCTGGGCCGCCCCACAGGATGAAGCTTTCTTT. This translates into CASSSWAAPQDEAFF.

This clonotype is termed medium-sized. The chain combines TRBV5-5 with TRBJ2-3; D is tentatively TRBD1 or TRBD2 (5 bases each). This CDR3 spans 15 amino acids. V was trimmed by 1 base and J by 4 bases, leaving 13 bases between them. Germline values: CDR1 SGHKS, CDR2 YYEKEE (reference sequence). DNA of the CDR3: TGTGCCAGCAGCTTGTTCGGGGACCTCGCAGATACGCAGTATTTT. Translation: CASSLFGDLADTQYF. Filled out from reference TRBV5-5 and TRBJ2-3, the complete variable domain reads DAGVTQSPTHLIKTRGQQVTLRCSPISGHKSVSWYQQVLGQGPQFIFQYYEKEERGRGNFPDRFSARQFPNYSSELNVNALLLGDSALYLCASSLFGDLADTQYFGPGTRLTVL.

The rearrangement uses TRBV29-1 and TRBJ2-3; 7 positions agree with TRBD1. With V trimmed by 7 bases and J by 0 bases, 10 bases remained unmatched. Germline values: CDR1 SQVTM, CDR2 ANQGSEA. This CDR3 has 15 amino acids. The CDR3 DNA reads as TGCAGCGCCACCCCCGGGACAGTAAGCACAGATACGCAGTATTTT. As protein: CSATPGTVSTDTQYF.

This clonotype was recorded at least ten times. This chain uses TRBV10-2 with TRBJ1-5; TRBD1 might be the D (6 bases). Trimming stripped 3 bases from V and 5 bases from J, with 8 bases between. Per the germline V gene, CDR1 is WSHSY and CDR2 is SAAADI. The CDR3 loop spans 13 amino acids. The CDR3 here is CASSEGGHQPQHF. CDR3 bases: TGCGCCAGCAGTGAAGGGGGGCATCAGCCCCAGCATTTT.

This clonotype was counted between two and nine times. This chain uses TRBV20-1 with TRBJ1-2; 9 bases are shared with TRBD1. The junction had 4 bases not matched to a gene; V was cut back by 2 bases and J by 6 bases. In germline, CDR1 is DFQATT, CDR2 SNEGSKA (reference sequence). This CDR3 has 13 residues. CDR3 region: CSARSGTGHGYTF. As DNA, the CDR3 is TGCAGTGCTAGATCGGGGACAGGGCATGGCTACACCTTC.

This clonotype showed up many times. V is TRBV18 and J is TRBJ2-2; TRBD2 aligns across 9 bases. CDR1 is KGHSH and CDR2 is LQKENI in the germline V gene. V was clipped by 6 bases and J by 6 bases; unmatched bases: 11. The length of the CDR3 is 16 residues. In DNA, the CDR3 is TGTGCCAGCTCCAAGGACTTAGCGGGAGTTTCCGGGGAGCTGTTTTTT. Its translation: CASSKDLAGVSGELFF.